Shown below are 7 T cell receptor beta chains from a single sample sequenced in a study of blood T cell repertoires in COVID-19. Generated by immunoSEQ multiplex PCR, the TCRdb table keeps only in-frame clones and is missing some. The sample lists some 350,000 clones, nearly 90% occurring once. The sequenced sample consisted of peripheral blood. The receptors stem from a man aged 18 to 30 with active or convalescent COVID-19.

The chain carries TRBV6-2 or TRBV6-3 and TRBJ1-5; possibly TRBD1 for D (5 bases). Looked up from germline, CDR1 is MNHEY and CDR2 is SVGEGT. The CDR3 covers 15 residues. V shed 5 bases and J shed 1 base, with 12 bases lying between them. CDR3 sequence: CASSQIPGSNQPQHF. The CDR3 region has the DNA TGTGCCAGCAGTCAGATTCCAGGGAGCAATCAGCCCCAGCATTTT.

V usage is TRBV10-3 and J usage is TRBJ1-5; D possibly corresponds to TRBD1 (6 bases). V was shortened by 2 bases and J by 3 bases, with 14 bases between the two germline ends. Germline CDR1 is ENHRY and CDR2 is SYGVKD. The length of the CDR3 is 16 residues. In DNA form, the CDR3 reads TGTGCCATCAGTGAGCCCAGAGGACAGAACAATCAGCCCCAGCATTTT. This translates into CAISEPRGQNNQPQHF.

The gene calls are TRBV6-5 and TRBJ1-5; TRBD1 is a possible D gene (6 bases). Germline V gene sequence: CDR1 MNHEY, CDR2 SVGAGI. V was trimmed by 0 bases and J by 4 bases, leaving 10 bases between them. This CDR3 contains 15 residues. The CDR3 region is CASSYSQGWNQPQHF. DNA for the CDR3: TGTGCCAGCAGTTACTCACAGGGTTGGAATCAGCCCCAGCATTTT.

The V gene is TRBV6-5, the J gene TRBJ1-1; D ambiguous. This CDR3 has 13 residues. The V and J ends lost 0 bases and 4 bases respectively, with 6 bases between them. CDR1 is MNHEY, CDR2 SVGAGI, per germline. In DNA, the CDR3 is TGTGCCAGCAGTTACTCTTTCGGCACTGAAGCTTTCTTT. Amino acids: CASSYSFGTEAFF.

The chain combines TRBV27 with TRBJ1-1; TRBD1 might be the D (5 bases). This CDR3 is built from 13 residues. The germline gives CDR1 MNHEY, CDR2 SMNVEV (reference sequence). V was pared by 2 bases and J by 4 bases, with 8 bases between. CDR3 DNA sequence: TGTGCCAGCAGTTTAGTCGGGGGCACTGAAGCTTTCTTT. Amino acid sequence: CASSLVGGTEAFF.

This chain links TRBV13 with TRBJ1-5, with TRBD1 matching over 7 bases. The CDR3 has 15 amino acids. Trimming cost V 1 base and J 2 bases; bases outside gene matches: 2. CDR1 is PRHDT and CDR2 is FYEKMQ in the germline V gene (reference sequence). The CDR3 DNA sequence: TGTGCCAGCAGCTTAGATGGGACAGGCAATCAGCCCCAGCATTTT. Translating gives CASSLDGTGNQPQHF.

The chain employs TRBV5-4 and TRBJ2-7; 8 bases agree with TRBD2. V was pared by 2 bases and J by 3 bases, with 10 bases of the junction left unmatched. The CDR3 consists of 16 residues. Germline CDR1 SGHNT, CDR2 YYREEE (reference sequence). The CDR3 DNA reads TGTGCCAGCAGCTTCGGAGCGGGAGTACCGCTCTACGAGCAGTACTTC. This sequence encodes CASSFGAGVPLYEQYF.